One and the same sample provided the 10 T cell receptor beta chains below, sequenced in a study of vaccination effects on CD4 cells after COVID-19. Method: immunoSEQ multiplex PCR; TCRdb's copy keeps in-frame clones and lacks some. The table records 25,000 to 35,000 clones, about 80% of them present only once. Their cognate antigens are unknown. Before any sequencing was done, the ViraFEST assay used viral peptide pools to expand antigen-specific CD4+ T cells. Following a roughly 10-day culture, CD4+ T cells were purified. Neither prior SARS-CoV-2 infection nor positive nucleocapsid antibodies were present in the vaccine recipients. The material was CD4+ T cells from PBMCs cultured with SARS-CoV-2 spike peptides, obtained before COVID-19 vaccination. The receptors come from a human donor who received a COVID-19 vaccine.

The rearrangement joins TRBV19 to TRBJ2-7; no clear D. Trimming removed 5 bases from V and 4 bases from J, with 12 bases in between. CDR3 length: 13 residues. CDR1 LNHDA and CDR2 SQIVND come from the germline V gene (reference sequence). CDR3 nucleotides: TGTGCCAGTAGTTCCAACGACGGATACGAGCAGTACTTC. Its translation: CASSSNDGYEQYF.

This clone was picked up one time. This sequence joins TRBV2 and TRBJ2-6; TRBD1 aligns across 7 bases. V lost 6 bases to trimming and J lost 0 bases; unmatched junction nucleotides: 5. The CDR3 covers 16 residues. Per germline, CDR1 SNHLY and CDR2 FYNNEI. The DNA for the CDR3 is TGTGCCAGCAGGCAGGGGGTCCGCTCTGGGGCCAACGTCCTGACTTTC. Encoded protein: CASRQGVRSGANVLTF.

The V and J genes are TRBV30 and TRBJ1-6; 7 bases line up with TRBD1. Germline CDR1 is GTSNPN and CDR2 is SVGIG (reference sequence). Trimming at V came to 3 bases and at J to 8 bases, leaving 10 bases not matched to a gene. The CDR3 totals 15 residues. In DNA, the CDR3 is TGTGCCTGGAGCGTGATGGACAGGAGGGATTCACCCCTCCACTTT. As protein: CAWSVMDRRDSPLHF.

The count of this clone is one. This chain joins TRBV4-3 and TRBJ1-1, with a weak D call TRBD1 (5 bases). Trimming pared 0 bases from V and 5 bases from J, leaving 10 bases between. The CDR3 is 14 residues long. The germline V gene encodes CDR1 LGHNA and CDR2 YSLEER. This CDR3 reads CASSQEPRGTEAFF. The CDR3 DNA reads as TGCGCCAGCAGCCAAGAACCCCGGGGGACTGAAGCTTTCTTT.

The chain joins TRBV6-4 to TRBJ1-2; D remains unclear. V dropped 6 bases and J dropped 0 bases, with 14 bases sitting between them. The germline V gene encodes CDR1 MRHNA and CDR2 SNTAGT. This CDR3 comprises 15 residues. CDR3 in amino acids: CASREREGTNYGYTF. CDR3 bases: TGTGCCAGCAGGGAAAGAGAAGGGACTAACTATGGCTACACCTTC.

V gene TRBV7-9 combines with J gene TRBJ2-1; 8 nucleotides agree with TRBD2. V was pared by 5 bases and J by 7 bases, with 16 bases of the junction left unmatched. Germline V gives CDR1 SEHNR, CDR2 FQNEAQ (reference sequence). The CDR3 sequence is 17 residues long. For the CDR3, the DNA is TGTGCCAGCAGCACAACGGGGGGGCCCTTTGTTGGTAATGAGCAGTTCTTC. This sequence encodes CASSTTGGPFVGNEQFF.

V gene TRBV5-1 combines with J gene TRBJ2-7; D unresolved. Germline V CDR1 and CDR2: SGHRS, YFSETQ. Trimming stripped 0 bases from V and 3 bases from J, with 13 bases between. CDR3 length: 15 residues. CDR3 in amino acids: CASSLVTGKVYEQYF. For the CDR3, the DNA is TGCGCCAGCAGCTTGGTGACGGGTAAGGTCTACGAGCAGTACTTC.

V usage is TRBV18 and J usage is TRBJ2-2, with 7 bases fitting TRBD2. V was clipped by 8 bases and J by 3 bases; unmatched bases: 6. CDR3 length: 14 amino acids. Germline V gene sequence: CDR1 KGHSH, CDR2 LQKENI. The CDR3 DNA sequence: TGTGCCAGCACCCGGACTAGAGACACCGGGGAGCTGTTTTTT. Its protein is CASTRTRDTGELFF. The whole variable domain, remainder taken from reference TRBV18 and TRBJ2-2, is NAGVMQNPRHLVRRRGQEARLRCSPMKGHSHVYWYRQLPEEGLKFMVYLQKENIIDESGMPKERFSAEFPKEGPSILRIQQVVRGDSAAYFCASTRTRDTGELFFGEGSRLTVL.

The V gene is TRBV25-1, the J gene TRBJ2-7; perhaps TRBD2 as D (5 bases). The CDR3 consists of 13 residues. V lost 1 base to trimming and J lost 3 bases, with 7 bases between them. Looked up from germline, CDR1 is MGHDK and CDR2 is SYGVNS. The CDR3 sequence is CASSESSGYEQYF. The CDR3 DNA reads TGTGCCAGCAGTGAATCAAGCGGCTACGAGCAGTACTTC.

This clone was detected only a few times. This chain links TRBV29-1 with TRBJ1-2; 10 bases fit TRBD1. This CDR3 contains 12 residues. With 7 bases clipped from V and 6 bases from J, the junction kept 5 bases outside the gene matches. CDR1 is SQVTM and CDR2 is ANQGSEA in the germline V gene. The CDR3 DNA reads as TGCAGCGGGGGGACAGGGGATAATGGCTACACCTTC. This translates into CSGGTGDNGYTF.